This section outlines one T cell receptor beta chain sequence together with its context. In terms of age and location, participants ranged from about 18 to 89 years and lived in about two dozen US areas. The sample is drawn from a study of blood T cell repertoires in COVID-19. Overall study context: Samples taken during acute and convalescent COVID-19 were collected in the United States, Italy and Spain. PBMCs, B-cell-depleted T cells, or T cells were the source of the cDNA or gDNA that made up the material.

Germline-derived CDR1 and CDR2 are SGHRS and YFSETQ. Trimming shortened V by 0 bases and J by 0 bases, and 7 bases separated the two germline ends. The CDR3 runs to 14 residues. Assay: immunoSEQ multiplex PCR; the TCRdb copy retains only in-frame clones and omits some. This sample has under 300,000 clones; around nine tenths occur once, and the top ten carry under 2.5%. The specimen was PBMCs or T cells enriched from blood (not recorded which). The chain joins TRBV5-1 to TRBJ2-7; D gene unclear. The sequence came from a woman between 18 and 29 years old who had recovered from COVID-19. The CDR3 loop reads CASSLDSFSYEQYF. The CDR3 DNA is TGCGCCAGCAGCTTGGACAGTTTCTCCTACGAGCAGTACTTC.